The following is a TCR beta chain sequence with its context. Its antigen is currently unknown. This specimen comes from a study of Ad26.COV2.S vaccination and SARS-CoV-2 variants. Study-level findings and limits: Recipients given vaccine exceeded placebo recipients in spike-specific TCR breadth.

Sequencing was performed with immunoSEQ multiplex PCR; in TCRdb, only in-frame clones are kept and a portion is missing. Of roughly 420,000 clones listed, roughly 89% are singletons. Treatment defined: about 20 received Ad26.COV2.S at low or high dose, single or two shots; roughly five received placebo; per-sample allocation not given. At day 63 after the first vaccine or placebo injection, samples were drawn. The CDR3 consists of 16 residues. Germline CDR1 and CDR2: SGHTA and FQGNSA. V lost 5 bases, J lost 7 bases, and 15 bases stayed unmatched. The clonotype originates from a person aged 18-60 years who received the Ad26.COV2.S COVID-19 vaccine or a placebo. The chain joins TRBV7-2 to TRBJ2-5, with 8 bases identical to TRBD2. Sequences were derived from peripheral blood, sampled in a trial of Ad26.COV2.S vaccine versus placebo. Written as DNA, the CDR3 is TGTGCCAGCAGCCGCACAATAGGACTAGCCGTAGGGACCCAGTACTTC. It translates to CASSRTIGLAVGTQYF.